This T cell receptor beta chain originates from a study of radiotherapy plus CTLA-4 blockade in lung cancer. Study background: Objective responses emerged in under 20% of patients, and 31% attained disease control. Points from the study as a whole: TCR clones from tumors expanded in blood after radiotherapy plus ipilimumab.

The germline gives CDR1 KGHSH, CDR2 LQKENI. Trimming removed 0 bases from V and 3 bases from J; junction bases left unmatched: 4. The CDR3 has 16 amino acids. TCRdb keeps only in-frame clones here, not all; method: immunoSEQ multiplex PCR. The sample yields more than 90,000 clones, approximately 80% seen once. On this clone itself: Its antigen is as yet unknown.

The chain is built from TRBV18 and TRBJ2-1; 8 nucleotides line up with TRBD2. This clonotype was obtained from a human donor with non-small cell lung cancer that progressed on radiotherapy plus ipilimumab. The sequencing used peripheral blood, collected from a patient treated with radiotherapy plus ipilimumab. CDR3 region: CASSPPSAGVYNEQFF. CDR3 DNA sequence: TGTGCCAGCTCACCACCTTCAGCGGGGGTCTACAATGAGCAGTTCTTC.